This section outlines one T cell receptor beta chain sequence together with its context. This entry is derived from a study of CD8+CD57+ T cells in acquired aplastic anemia. Genomic DNA templated the TCR beta VDJ and CDR3 profiling. MiXCR, run by TCRdb on the reads, gives a single entry per CDR3 protein. The table includes fewer than 200,000 distinct CDR3 sequences, 63% detected once. V lost 7 bases, J lost 6 bases, and 16 bases lay in between. The CDR3 has 14 residues. Germline CDR1 reads SGHVS; CDR2 reads FQNEAQ. The receptor was isolated from a human donor in good health. The chain joins TRBV7-8 to TRBJ2-1, with D possibly being TRBD2 (5 bases). Material for sequencing was sorted CD4+, CD8+, or CD8+CD57+ T cells (not recorded which) from PBMCs. The CDR3 DNA reads as TGTGCCAGCACCGCACTAGATTATCTCAATGAGCAGTTCTTC. Protein product: CASTALDYLNEQFF.